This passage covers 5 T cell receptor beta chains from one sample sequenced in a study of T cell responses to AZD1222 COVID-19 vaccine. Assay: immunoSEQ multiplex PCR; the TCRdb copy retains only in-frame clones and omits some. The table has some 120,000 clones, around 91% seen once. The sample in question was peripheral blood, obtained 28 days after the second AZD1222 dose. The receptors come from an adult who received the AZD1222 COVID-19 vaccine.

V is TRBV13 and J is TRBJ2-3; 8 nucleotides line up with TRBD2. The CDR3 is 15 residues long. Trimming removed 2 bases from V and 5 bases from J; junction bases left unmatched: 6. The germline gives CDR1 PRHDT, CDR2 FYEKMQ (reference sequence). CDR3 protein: CASSLLREEGDTQYF. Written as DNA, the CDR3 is TGTGCCAGCAGCTTATTGCGGGAGGAGGGAGATACGCAGTATTTT.

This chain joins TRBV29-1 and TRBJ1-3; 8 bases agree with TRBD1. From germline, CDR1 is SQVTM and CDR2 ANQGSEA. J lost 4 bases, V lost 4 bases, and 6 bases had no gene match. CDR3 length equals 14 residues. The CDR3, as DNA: TGCAGCGTTGTTACAGGGGGGGGAGGAAACACCATATATTTT. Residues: CSVVTGGGGNTIYF.

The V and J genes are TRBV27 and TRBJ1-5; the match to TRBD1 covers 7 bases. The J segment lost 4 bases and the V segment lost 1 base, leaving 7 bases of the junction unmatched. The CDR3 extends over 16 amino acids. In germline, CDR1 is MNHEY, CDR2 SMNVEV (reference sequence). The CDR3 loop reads CASSLYQSTGNQPQHF. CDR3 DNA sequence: TGTGCCAGCAGTTTATATCAGTCGACAGGGAATCAGCCCCAGCATTTT.

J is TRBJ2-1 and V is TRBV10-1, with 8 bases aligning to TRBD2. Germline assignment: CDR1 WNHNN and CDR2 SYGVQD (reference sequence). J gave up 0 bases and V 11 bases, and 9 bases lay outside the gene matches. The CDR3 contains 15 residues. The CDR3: CAPHTGTSSYNEQFF. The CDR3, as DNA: TGCGCCCCCCACACCGGGACTAGCTCCTACAATGAGCAGTTCTTC.

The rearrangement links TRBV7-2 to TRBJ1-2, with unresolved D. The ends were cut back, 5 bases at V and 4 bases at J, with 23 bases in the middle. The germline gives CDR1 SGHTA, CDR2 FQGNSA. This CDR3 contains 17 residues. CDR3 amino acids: CASSRQNMGSHLYGYTF. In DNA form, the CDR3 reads TGTGCCAGCAGCCGTCAAAATATGGGTTCCCATCTCTATGGCTACACCTTC.